One sample yielded the 20 T cell receptor beta chains listed below, sequenced in a study of blood T cells in healthy people across ages. The authors ran a second PCR of about 6 to 11 cycles using a sample-barcoded 5' primer and a J-beta primer mix. TCRdb independently ran MiXCR on the 5' RACE reads; one entry per CDR3 protein. Of around 750,000 distinct CDR3 sequences listed, about 55% were seen once; the top ten hold about 42%. The material sequenced was blood. The receptors shown here come from a man older than 75 in good health.

The chain uses TRBV11-2 and TRBJ1-5, with unresolved D. Germline V gene data show CDR1 as SGHAT and CDR2 as FQNNGV. The CDR3 extends over 15 amino acids. Trimming took 0 bases from V and 5 from J, leaving 11 bases between them. The CDR3 coding sequence is TGTGCCAGCAGCTTAGAGGCACGAAGCGATCAGCCCCAGCATTTT. The encoded protein is CASSLEARSDQPQHF. Combining the CDR3 with reference TRBV11-2 and TRBJ1-5 gives the whole variable domain EAGVAQSPRYKIIEKRQSVAFWCNPISGHATLYWYQQILGQGPKLLIQFQNNGVVDDSQLPKDRFSAERLKGVDSTLKIQPAKLEDSAVYLCASSLEARSDQPQHFGDGTRLSIL.

This chain's CDR3 is CASSLLGQGNSPLHF. The CDR3, as DNA: TGTGCCAGCAGCTTACTCGGACAGGGTAATTCACCCCTCCACTTT. This sequence joins TRBV11-1 and TRBJ1-6; TRBD1 matches 8 bases. V lost 2 bases to trimming and J lost 6 bases; unmatched junction nucleotides: 3. This CDR3 contains 15 residues. CDR1 SGHAT and CDR2 FQDESV come from the germline V gene (reference sequence).

V and J are TRBV18 and TRBJ2-1, with D hard to call. V lost 2 bases and J lost 8, with 19 bases in between. Germline loops: CDR1 KGHSH, CDR2 LQKENI. The CDR3 extends over 16 amino acids. The CDR3 sequence is CASSPVPTPVTDEQFF. CDR3 DNA sequence: TGTGCCAGCTCACCAGTCCCAACCCCCGTTACCGATGAGCAGTTCTTC.

In its sample, this clonotype was seen once. The chain recombines TRBV25-1 with TRBJ2-7, with D perhaps TRBD2 (5 bases). Per germline, CDR1 MGHDK and CDR2 SYGVNS. The CDR3 sequence is 16 residues long. Trimming shortened V by 6 bases and J by 0 bases, and 18 bases separated the two germline ends. CDR3 in amino acids: CASSEGRKHFSYEQYF. Written as DNA, the CDR3 is TGTGCCAGCAGCGAGGGCCGTAAGCACTTCTCCTACGAGCAGTACTTC.

The J gene is TRBJ1-1, the V gene TRBV29-1, with D hard to call. V was cut by 6 bases and J by 1 base, with 12 bases left in between. Per germline, CDR1 SQVTM and CDR2 ANQGSEA. CDR3 length equals 13 residues. The CDR3 bases are TGCAGCGTGACGCGTGGACGGAACACTGAAGCTTTCTTT. It is translated as CSVTRGRNTEAFF.

In this sample, this clonotype turned up a few times. CDR3 in amino acids: CASSFPLGTSGSFMGEQYF. For the CDR3, the DNA is TGTGCCAGCAGTTTTCCTCTAGGTACTAGCGGGAGTTTCATGGGCGAGCAGTACTTC. The V gene is TRBV6-2 or TRBV6-3, the J gene TRBJ2-7, with 11 bases aligning to TRBD2. Per the germline V gene, CDR1 is MNHEY and CDR2 is SVGEGT. The ends lost 4 bases at V and 6 bases at J; junction bases unmatched: 20. The CDR3 contains 19 residues.

The rearrangement uses TRBV5-1 and TRBJ2-5; D perhaps matches TRBD1 (6 bases). The V gene lost 0 bases and the J gene lost 5 bases, with 17 bases spanning the gap. The CDR3 has 16 amino acids. Germline assignment: CDR1 SGHRS and CDR2 YFSETQ. As DNA, the CDR3 is TGCGCCAGCAGCTTGGGGGGTCTGACAGGCCGGGAGACCCAGTACTTC. It yields the protein CASSLGGLTGRETQYF.

This chain joins TRBV6-1 and TRBJ2-3; TRBD2 aligns across 12 bases. The CDR3 is made up of 16 amino acids. Looked up from germline, CDR1 is MNHNS and CDR2 is SASEGT. V was clipped by 7 bases and J by 14 bases; unmatched bases: 19. The CDR3 loop reads CASTVRLAGVYRYAYF. The CDR3 DNA follows: TGTGCCAGCACCGTGAGACTAGCGGGAGTCTACAGATACGCGTATTTT.

This clonotype occurred a few times. The chain has TRBV12-3 or TRBV12-4 and TRBJ1-5; D is unresolved. V was clipped by 4 bases and J by 2 bases, with 12 bases between them. There are 15 residues in the CDR3. This CDR3 reads CASSSRTARNQPQHF. The CDR3 DNA follows: TGTGCCAGCAGTTCCCGAACCGCCCGCAATCAGCCCCAGCATTTT.

The chain links TRBV6-4 to TRBJ1-2; a possible D gene is TRBD1 (5 bases). Germline values: CDR1 MRHNA, CDR2 SNTAGT. V gave up 3 bases and J gave up 4 bases, with 15 bases separating them. This CDR3 spans 15 amino acids. The CDR3 sequence: CASSESGSYSYGYTF. The CDR3 DNA is TGTGCCAGCAGTGAATCAGGGAGCTACAGCTATGGCTACACCTTC.

This rearrangement joins TRBV11-2 to TRBJ2-4; 16 bases map to TRBD2. This CDR3 has 16 residues. Germline V gene lookup returns CDR1 SGHAT and CDR2 FQNNGV. The V gene end was trimmed by 3 bases and the J gene end by 13 bases; junction bases not matched to a gene: 9. CDR3: CASSLGLAGGPFRQYF. In nucleotides, the CDR3 is TGTGCCAGCAGCTTGGGACTAGCGGGAGGGCCTTTCCGGCAGTACTTC.

This chain uses TRBV6-2 or TRBV6-3 with TRBJ1-2, with unresolved D. This CDR3 spans 11 amino acids. Germline V gives CDR1 MNHEY, CDR2 SVGEGT. Trimming stripped 5 bases from V and 6 bases from J, with 7 bases between. The CDR3 spells CASSVAHGYTF. CDR3 DNA: TGTGCCAGCAGTGTTGCCCATGGCTACACCTTC.

The rearrangement uses TRBV10-3 and TRBJ1-4; a possible D gene is TRBD1 (5 bases). Deletions cut 4 bases from V and 8 bases from J, with 20 bases between. The CDR3 covers 16 residues. Germline assignment: CDR1 ENHRY and CDR2 SYGVKD. CDR3 sequence: CAISVSRGPQREKLFF. As DNA, the CDR3 is TGTGCCATCAGTGTGTCGCGGGGCCCTCAACGGGAAAAACTGTTTTTT.

The CDR3 DNA reads as TGTGCCAGCAGTTTTTCCCTCGGGGACGTAGAGGGTGGCTACACCTTC. This encodes CASSFSLGDVEGGYTF. The J gene is TRBJ1-2, the V gene TRBV28; a weak D match, TRBD1 (5 bases). The V end was cut by 3 bases, the J end by 7 bases, with 21 bases between. Per the germline V gene, CDR1 is MDHEN and CDR2 is SYDVKM. CDR3 length equals 16 residues.

The CDR3 reads CASSQQGPGSNQPQHF. The CDR3 DNA sequence: TGTGCCAGCTCACAACAGGGTCCGGGTAGCAATCAGCCCCAGCATTTT. This chain uses TRBV18 with TRBJ1-5; a possible D gene is TRBD1 (6 bases). V lost 4 bases and J 0 bases, leaving 13 bases between the germline ends. This CDR3 contains 16 residues. Germline loops: CDR1 KGHSH, CDR2 LQKENI.

The chain employs TRBV2 and TRBJ1-4, with 8 bases aligning to TRBD1. Germline trimming cut 7 bases from V and 7 bases from J; bases unmatched to any gene: 5. The CDR3 runs 13 residues. The V gene's germline CDR1 is SNHLY and CDR2 FYNNEI. The CDR3 spells CASNGQGFEKLFF. DNA for the CDR3: TGTGCCAGCAATGGACAGGGATTTGAAAAACTGTTTTTT. Together with reference TRBV2 and TRBJ1-4, the CDR3 gives the full variable domain: EPEVTQTPSHQVTQMGQEVILRCVPISNHLYFYWYRQILGQKVEFLVSFYNNEISEKSEIFDDQFSVERPDGSNFTLKIRSTKLEDSAMYFCASNGQGFEKLFFGSGTQLSVL.

This clonotype occurred many times. The J gene is TRBJ2-7, the V gene TRBV29-1; D is uncertain. CDR3 length: 11 residues. Germline V gives CDR1 SQVTM, CDR2 ANQGSEA. V shed 5 bases and J shed 0 bases, with 5 bases lying between them. In nucleotides, the CDR3 is TGCAGCGTTTTGAGCTCCTACGAGCAGTACTTC. This codes for CSVLSSYEQYF.

The genes are TRBV20-1 and TRBJ2-7; no clear D gene. Germline V gene lookup returns CDR1 DFQATT and CDR2 SNEGSKA (reference sequence). The CDR3 extends over 18 amino acids. Trimming took 0 bases from V and 0 from J, leaving 21 bases between them. The chain's CDR3 is CSARDPIGAGLSSYEQYF. The CDR3 region has the DNA TGCAGTGCTAGAGACCCCATAGGAGCCGGGTTGAGCTCCTACGAGCAGTACTTC.

This chain links TRBV9 with TRBJ1-2; D call uncertain. CDR3 length: 17 residues. Germline V gives CDR1 SGDLS, CDR2 YYNGEE. V lost 0 bases, J lost 2 bases, and 17 bases lay in between. In DNA, the CDR3 is TGTGCCAGCAGCGTAGTAGCTGCGTCGGGCGGAAACTATGGCTACACCTTC. Translating gives CASSVVAASGGNYGYTF.

The rearrangement uses TRBV6-6 and TRBJ2-4, with 10 bases identical to TRBD1. The DNA end lines up better with TRBJ2-7; the J call may be wrong. The length of the CDR3 is 15 residues. The germline V gene encodes CDR1 MNHNY and CDR2 SVGAGI (reference sequence). The CDR3: CASSYKTGGGYEQYF. The CDR3 DNA sequence: TGTGCCAGCAGTTACAAGACAGGGGGCGGTTACGAGCAGTACTTC.